This T cell receptor (beta chain) was documented in a study of shared clonotypes between healthy human individuals. About the study: Donor composition was a couple of women and a few men, aged 18 to 49. Overall study findings and caveats: Rarefaction exposed incomplete sorted-subset sequencing despite large depth. A handful of donors shared approximately 5% of their naive CD4 clonotypes.

The CDR3 totals 16 residues. Trimming pared 6 bases from V and 5 bases from J, leaving 22 bases between. Per germline, CDR1 MGHDK and CDR2 SYGVNS. Only in-frame clones appear in the TCRdb table, and some are missing; sequencing was by immunoSEQ multiplex PCR. The sample records millions of clones, 85% to 95% being singletons. As to this clone: The antigen is not known.

Sequencing was performed on naive CD4+ T cells sorted from blood. Subset noted: CD45RA+ positively selected. This sequence was found in a man aged 18-30 years in good health. The V gene is TRBV25-1, the J gene TRBJ2-5; D might be TRBD1 or TRBD2, each matching 5 bases. This CDR3 reads CASSPHGTHSRETQYF. Here the CDR3 DNA reads TGTGCCAGCAGCCCCCACGGGACCCACAGCAGGGAGACCCAGTACTTC. Combining the CDR3 with reference TRBV25-1 and TRBJ2-5 gives the whole variable domain EADIYQTPRYLVIGTGKKITLECSQTMGHDKMYWYQQDPGMELHLIHYSYGVNSTEKGDLSSESTVSRIRTEHFPLTLESARPSHTSQYLCASSPHGTHSRETQYFGPGTRLLVL.